This T cell receptor beta chain is from a study of blood T cells in healthy people across ages. General study findings and limits: TCR beta diversity tracked closely with naive T cell percentage. Donor CMV status, an unknown factor, possibly confounded changes in expanded clonotypes.

The use of a sample-barcoded 5' primer and a J-beta primer mix characterized a second PCR of roughly 7 to 12 cycles. No fewer than 3 million CDR3-containing paired-end reads came from each sample. TCRdb recomputed calls from the 5' RACE reads with MiXCR, one row per CDR3 protein. The data show around 870,000 distinct CDR3 sequences, with around 26% seen just once and 17% held by the top ten. The total RNA that was extracted per sample amounted to at least 5 micrograms. The CDR3 spans 15 residues. Germline-derived CDR1 and CDR2 are SGHTA and FQGNSA. Regarding this clonotype: Its cognate antigen is unknown. A much larger clone differs by one base, so this may be a read error.

The clonotype was recovered from a woman older than 75 in good health. V and J are TRBV7-2 and TRBJ2-1; perhaps TRBD2 as D (6 bases). The sample was blood. The CDR3 sequence is CACSLGPGAYNEQFF. In nucleotides, the CDR3 is TGTGCCTGCAGCTTAGGGCCGGGAGCCTACAATGAGCAGTTCTTC.